Below are 5 T cell receptor beta chains sequenced from a single sample in a study of blood T cell repertoires in COVID-19. TCRdb keeps only in-frame clones here, not all; method: immunoSEQ multiplex PCR. The data contain over 150,000 clones, around 85% of them seen just once; the ten biggest clones take up 7.5% to 10%. Material: peripheral blood. These receptors originate from a woman older than 75 with COVID-19, enrolled during active disease.

The chain recombines TRBV4-1 with TRBJ1-5; tentatively, D is TRBD1 (6 bases). The CDR3 has 14 residues. Germline V gives CDR1 MGHRA, CDR2 YSYEKL. V lost 2 bases to trimming and J lost 7 bases, with 12 bases between them. The CDR3 reads CASSQRAQGQPQHF. CDR3 DNA sequence: TGCGCCAGCAGCCAAAGGGCCCAGGGGCAGCCCCAGCATTTT.

The rearrangement links TRBV9 to TRBJ2-2; D ambiguous. Germline V gives CDR1 SGDLS, CDR2 YYNGEE. The V end lost 4 bases, the J end lost 5 bases, and 6 bases lay between the germline ends. CDR3 length: 12 residues. CDR3 bases: TGTGCCAGCAGCCTTCGGACCGGGGAGCTGTTTTTT. Translating gives CASSLRTGELFF.

The chain has TRBV27 and TRBJ1-2; D ambiguous. Trimming cost V 3 bases and J 5 bases, with 13 bases left between them. CDR1 and CDR2 from the germline V gene are MNHEY and SMNVEV (reference sequence). The CDR3 runs 14 residues. In DNA form, the CDR3 reads TGTGCCAGCAGTTTGGGAGGGTACCCTTATGGCTACACCTTC. Translation: CASSLGGYPYGYTF.

This clone was counted only a few times. The chain joins TRBV7-9 to TRBJ1-2; 8 nucleotides match TRBD1. The V and J ends lost 4 bases and 9 bases, in that order; junction bases with no gene match: 7. This CDR3 has 13 residues. The germline V gene has CDR1 SEHNR and CDR2 FQNEAQ (reference sequence). The CDR3 here is CASSWGQEERYTF. CDR3 DNA: TGTGCCAGCAGCTGGGGACAGGAAGAACGCTACACCTTC.

V and J are TRBV2 and TRBJ2-5; 7 nucleotides align to TRBD1. Germline assignment: CDR1 SNHLY and CDR2 FYNNEI. There are 16 residues in the CDR3. The ends lost 5 bases at V and 5 bases at J; junction bases unmatched: 14. The CDR3 coding sequence is TGTGCCAGCAGTTCCCCCCCAGGGGGTTATGAGGAGACCCAGTACTTC. It specifies CASSSPPGGYEETQYF.